This entry features one TCR beta chain sequence. This entry is derived from a study of blood T cell repertoires in COVID-19. The wider study: The United States, Italy and Spain were the sources of the acute and convalescent COVID-19 samples. PBMCs, B-cell-depleted T cells, or T cells provided the cDNA or gDNA that made up the material.

Original data processing: Estimated nucleated cell counts came from reference gene primer amplification. Using immunoSEQ multiplex PCR, the repertoire was profiled, and TCRdb retains in-frame clones only, with some absent. That table supplies the V and J calls and clone size; D and trimming were determined from the DNA. The sample lists roughly 240,000 clones, about 89% occurring once. The TCR originated in an older woman who had recovered from COVID-19. The sequencing sample was made of peripheral blood.

The CDR3 spells CASSLDGSLLAKNIQYF. In nucleotides, the CDR3 is TGTGCCAGCAGCTTAGACGGGTCCCTCCTAGCCAAAAACATTCAGTACTTC. The gene calls are TRBV7-2 and TRBJ2-4; D not resolved. Between the trimmed V and J ends, which lost 1 base and 0 bases, there was a span of 13 bases. CDR1 is SGHTA, CDR2 FQGNSA, per germline. The length of the CDR3 is 17 residues.